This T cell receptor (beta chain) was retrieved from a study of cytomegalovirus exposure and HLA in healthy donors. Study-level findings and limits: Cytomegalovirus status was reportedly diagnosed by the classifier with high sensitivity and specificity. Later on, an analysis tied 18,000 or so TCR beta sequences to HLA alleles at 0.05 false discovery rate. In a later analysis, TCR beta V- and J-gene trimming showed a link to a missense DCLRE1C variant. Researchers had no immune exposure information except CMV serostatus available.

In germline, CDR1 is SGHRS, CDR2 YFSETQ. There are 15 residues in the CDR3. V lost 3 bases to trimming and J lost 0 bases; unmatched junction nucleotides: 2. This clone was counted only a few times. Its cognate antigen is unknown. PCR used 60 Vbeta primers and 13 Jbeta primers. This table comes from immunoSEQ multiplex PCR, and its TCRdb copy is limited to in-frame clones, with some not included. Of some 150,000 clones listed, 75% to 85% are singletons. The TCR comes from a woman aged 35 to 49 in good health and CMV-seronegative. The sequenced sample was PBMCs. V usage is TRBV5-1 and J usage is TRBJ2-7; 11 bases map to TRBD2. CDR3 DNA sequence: TGCGCCAGCAGCTCACTAGCGGGGGACTCCTACGAGCAGTACTTC. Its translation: CASSSLAGDSYEQYF.